These 19 T cell receptor beta chains came from one sample sequenced in a study of blood T cell repertoires in COVID-19. Sequenced by immunoSEQ multiplex PCR; TCRdb stores in-frame clones only, minus some. The sample contains roughly 350,000 clones, about 90% of which appear only once. The sample taken for sequencing was peripheral blood. The receptors stem from a woman aged 50 to 60 with COVID-19, enrolled during active disease.

The genes are TRBV5-6 and TRBJ1-4; D gene unclear. Per the germline V gene, CDR1 is SGHDT and CDR2 is YYEEEE. The CDR3 consists of 15 residues. V was clipped by 4 bases and J by 7 bases, with 17 bases between them. CDR3 protein: CASSKGLIAVEKLFF. The CDR3 bases are TGTGCCAGCAGCAAAGGACTGATCGCTGTTGAAAAACTGTTTTTT.

The count of this clone is one. V is TRBV2 and J is TRBJ2-2; 9 bases agree with TRBD1. The CDR3 loop spans 16 amino acids. Unmatched junction bases numbered 9, after V lost 5 bases and J lost 5 bases. Germline values: CDR1 SNHLY, CDR2 FYNNEI. CDR3 DNA: TGTGCCAGCAGTCCCCGACAGGGGGGGACGACCGGGGAGCTGTTTTTT. It codes for CASSPRQGGTTGELFF.

The chain is built from TRBV28 and TRBJ1-5, with no clear D. From germline, CDR1 is MDHEN and CDR2 SYDVKM. Trimming removed 5 bases at V and 5 bases at J, with 4 bases between. The CDR3 has 11 amino acids. The CDR3: CASSQYQPQHF. CDR3 in DNA: TGTGCCAGCAGTCAATATCAGCCCCAGCATTTT. The full variable domain, completed using reference TRBV28 and TRBJ1-5, is DVKVTQSSRYLVKRTGEKVFLECVQDMDHENMFWYRQDPGLGLRLIYFSYDVKMKEKGDIPEGYSVSREKKERFSLILESASTNQTSMYLCASSQYQPQHFGDGTRLSIL.

This chain joins TRBV18 and TRBJ2-1; 10 bases line up with TRBD2. CDR1 KGHSH and CDR2 LQKENI come from the germline V gene. The trim removed 10 bases at V and 6 bases at J, leaving 12 bases unmatched. This CDR3 region has 15 residues. The CDR3, as DNA: TGTGCCACCCAAACCCTAGCGGGAGTAGGCAATGAGCAGTTCTTC. Amino acids: CATQTLAGVGNEQFF.

J is TRBJ2-6 and V is TRBV2; D may be TRBD2 (5 bases). CDR3 length: 20 amino acids. Germline V gene lookup returns CDR1 SNHLY and CDR2 FYNNEI. Between the trimmed V and J ends, which lost 0 bases and 1 base, there was a span of 19 bases. This CDR3 reads CASSEAPPGFIRSGANVLTF. The CDR3 DNA is TGTGCCAGCAGTGAAGCGCCCCCGGGGTTCATTAGGTCTGGGGCCAACGTCCTGACTTTC.

The chain uses TRBV7-9 and TRBJ2-1; TRBD1 might be the D (5 bases). This CDR3 is built from 15 residues. V lost 5 bases and J lost 0, with 11 bases in between. From germline, CDR1 is SEHNR and CDR2 FQNEAQ (reference sequence). Here the CDR3 DNA reads TGTGCCAGCAGCGACGACAGTAGCTCCTACAATGAGCAGTTCTTC. Encoded protein: CASSDDSSSYNEQFF. The whole variable domain, filled in from reference TRBV7-9 and TRBJ2-1, reads DTGVSQNPRHKITKRGQNVTFRCDPISEHNRLYWYRQTLGQGPEFLTYFQNEAQLEKSRLLSDRFSAERPKGSFSTLEIQRTEQGDSAMYLCASSDDSSSYNEQFFGPGTRLTVL.

This clone has only one observation. The V gene is TRBV19, the J gene TRBJ1-1; 11 nucleotides align to TRBD1. V shed 4 bases, J shed 0 bases, and the junction held 10 bases outside the gene matches. CDR3 size: 18 residues. From germline, CDR1 is LNHDA and CDR2 SQIVND (reference sequence). CDR3 DNA sequence: TGTGCCAGTAGTAGAAGGACAGGGGGCGCTTCCATGAACACTGAAGCTTTCTTT. Translation gives CASSRRTGGASMNTEAFF.

This clone has just one count. The rearrangement uses TRBV19 and TRBJ2-2; 10 nucleotides line up with TRBD1. V shed 9 bases, J shed 7 bases, and the junction held 17 bases outside the gene matches. This CDR3 spans 17 amino acids. Per germline, CDR1 LNHDA and CDR2 SQIVND (reference sequence). The CDR3 DNA follows: TGTGCCAGCCTCGGAGCGCCTGACAGGGGGCCAGGCGGGGAGCTGTTTTTT. This gives the protein CASLGAPDRGPGGELFF.

V usage is TRBV6-4 and J usage is TRBJ2-1, with D possibly TRBD1 on 5 matching bases. Per germline, CDR1 MRHNA and CDR2 SNTAGT. Trimming shortened V by 2 bases and J by 8 bases, and 16 bases separated the two germline ends. There are 15 residues in the CDR3. The CDR3 region has the DNA TGTGCCAGCAGTGACATGGCAGGGTATTTGGATGAGCAGTTCTTC. Translating gives CASSDMAGYLDEQFF.

The rearrangement uses TRBV7-2 and TRBJ2-7; 8 bases are a match to TRBD1. The J segment lost 3 bases and the V segment lost 5 bases, leaving 6 bases of the junction unmatched. Germline V gene data show CDR1 as SGHTA and CDR2 as FQGNSA. The CDR3 has 14 residues. The CDR3 loop is CASSQRTGSYEQYF. CDR3 in DNA: TGTGCCAGCAGCCAGAGGACAGGGAGCTACGAGCAGTACTTC. Drawing the rest from reference TRBV7-2 and TRBJ2-7, the complete variable domain is GAGVSQSPSNKVTEKGKDVELRCDPISGHTALYWYRQSLGQGLEFLIYFQGNSAPDKSGLPSDRFSAERTGGSVSTLTIQRTQQEDSAVYLCASSQRTGSYEQYFGPGTRLTVT.

V gene TRBV5-6 combines with J gene TRBJ1-2, with 8 bases identical to TRBD1. The germline V gene encodes CDR1 SGHDT and CDR2 YYEEEE. The V segment lost 3 bases and the J segment 7 bases; nucleotides outside the gene matches: 5. This CDR3 is built from 13 residues. CDR3: CASSYPGTGGYTF. The CDR3 DNA follows: TGTGCCAGCAGCTACCCCGGGACAGGTGGCTACACCTTC.

This rearrangement joins TRBV9 to TRBJ2-3, with a possible D match to TRBD2 (6 bases). The CDR3 totals 17 residues. V lost 1 base to trimming and J lost 2 bases, with 17 bases between them. Per germline, CDR1 SGDLS and CDR2 YYNGEE. This chain's CDR3 is CASSVSGLPPFTDTQYF. DNA for the CDR3: TGTGCCAGCAGCGTAAGTGGACTACCGCCGTTCACAGATACGCAGTATTTT. Based on the CDR3 plus reference TRBV9 and TRBJ2-3, the full variable domain is DSGVTQTPKHLITATGQRVTLRCSPRSGDLSVYWYQQSLDQGLQFLIQYYNGEERAKGNILERFSAQQFPDLHSELNLSSLELGDSALYFCASSVSGLPPFTDTQYFGPGTRLTVL.

The chain is built from TRBV9 and TRBJ2-2; 11 bases fit TRBD2. V shed 3 bases, J shed 2 bases, and the junction held 3 bases outside the gene matches. The V gene's germline CDR1 is SGDLS and CDR2 YYNGEE. The CDR3 covers 16 residues. The CDR3 protein is CASSAGTSGNTGELFF. The CDR3 coding sequence is TGTGCCAGCAGCGCCGGGACTAGCGGAAACACCGGGGAGCTGTTTTTT.

The rearrangement uses TRBV4-2 and TRBJ2-2; D possibly corresponds to TRBD2 (7 bases). CDR1 LGHNA and CDR2 YNFKEQ come from the germline V gene. V lost 6 bases and J 2 bases, leaving 16 bases between the germline ends. The CDR3 covers 16 residues. CDR3 coding DNA: TGTGCCAGCAGTACGAAGGGGGGGGTAAACACCGGGGAGCTGTTTTTT. It specifies CASSTKGGVNTGELFF.

The rearrangement links TRBV12-3 or TRBV12-4 to TRBJ1-2; D possibly corresponds to TRBD1 (5 bases). This CDR3 contains 13 residues. With 3 bases removed from V and 8 bases from J, the gap between germline ends came to 13 bases. In DNA form, the CDR3 reads TGTGCCAGCAGTTTTGGCGTACGGGGGGGCTACACCTTC. The encoded protein is CASSFGVRGGYTF.

The chain links TRBV19 to TRBJ1-1; D call uncertain. The CDR3 runs 14 residues. V was pared by 3 bases and J by 3 bases, with 11 bases between. Germline CDR1 reads LNHDA; CDR2 reads SQIVND (reference sequence). This CDR3 is CASSIGTAYTEAFF. As DNA, the CDR3 is TGTGCCAGTAGTATCGGAACAGCTTACACTGAAGCTTTCTTT.

The chain uses TRBV2 and TRBJ1-1; possible D gene TRBD1, 6 bases. This CDR3 region has 14 residues. Looked up from germline, CDR1 is SNHLY and CDR2 is FYNNEI. With 3 bases removed from V and 3 bases from J, the gap between germline ends came to 11 bases. CDR3 sequence: CASSDHRVDTEAFF. The CDR3 nucleotides read TGTGCCAGCAGTGACCACAGGGTGGACACTGAAGCTTTCTTT.

The genes are TRBV5-5 and TRBJ1-2; 10 bases map to TRBD1. The CDR3 extends over 14 amino acids. V was pared by 6 bases and J by 7 bases, with 9 bases of the junction left unmatched. Germline CDR1 is SGHKS and CDR2 is YYEKEE (reference sequence). The CDR3 DNA sequence: TGTGCCAGCAACCCGACAGGGGGCGTCTTTGGCTACACCTTC. Translating it yields CASNPTGGVFGYTF.

This rearrangement joins TRBV7-2 to TRBJ2-1; 13 positions match TRBD2. Germline loops: CDR1 SGHTA, CDR2 FQGNSA. The CDR3 is 13 residues long. V was pared by 5 bases and J by 15 bases, with 7 bases of the junction left unmatched. This CDR3 is CASSTTSGRTSFF. DNA of the CDR3: TGTGCCAGCAGCACGACTAGCGGGAGGACGTCGTTCTTC.